A single sample gave rise to the 32 T cell receptor beta chains below, sequenced in a study of blood T cell repertoires in COVID-19. The assay was immunoSEQ multiplex PCR, and TCRdb's table has in-frame clones only and misses some. Of about 240,000 clones detected, about 88% appear once; the ten largest clones hold 0.99%. Sequencing was performed on peripheral blood. All receptors come from a woman in her 40s who had recovered from COVID-19.

The rearrangement links TRBV7-3 to TRBJ1-1; 7 nucleotides match TRBD1. The CDR3 totals 13 residues. The junction had 2 bases not matched to a gene; V was cut back by 0 bases and J by 7 bases. Per the germline V gene, CDR1 is SGHTA and CDR2 is FQGTGA. CDR3 nucleotide sequence: TGTGCCAGCAGCTTAACCCGGGACAGTGAAGCTTTCTTT. Its protein product is CASSLTRDSEAFF.

CDR3 in amino acids: CSADRYTEAFF. The DNA of the CDR3 is TGCAGCGCTGACAGATACACTGAAGCTTTCTTT. The chain joins TRBV29-1 to TRBJ1-1; weak D call: TRBD1 (5 bases). The CDR3 is 11 amino acids. In germline, CDR1 is SQVTM, CDR2 ANQGSEA. The V end was cut by 7 bases, the J end by 3 bases, with 9 bases between.

This clone was detected only once. The chain couples TRBV6-2 or TRBV6-3 to TRBJ2-6, with D possibly being TRBD1 (6 bases). CDR3 length: 15 amino acids. Germline V gives CDR1 MNHEY, CDR2 SVGEGT. V was clipped by 2 bases and J by 4 bases, with 9 bases between them. The CDR3 DNA sequence: TGTGCCAGCAGTTACGCAGGGGTCGGGGCCAACGTCCTGACTTTC. This sequence encodes CASSYAGVGANVLTF.

The chain joins TRBV27 to TRBJ2-7, with unresolved D. The CDR3 runs 13 residues. V shed 2 bases and J shed 7 bases, with 12 bases lying between them. Looked up from germline, CDR1 is MNHEY and CDR2 is SMNVEV (reference sequence). CDR3 coding DNA: TGTGCCAGCAGTTTAACGGCAGACGGGGAGCAGTACGTC. Its protein is CASSLTADGEQYV.

The chain employs TRBV19 and TRBJ1-5, with 8 bases aligning to TRBD1. The J segment lost 4 bases and the V segment lost 8 bases, leaving 4 bases of the junction unmatched. CDR1 is LNHDA, CDR2 SQIVND, per germline (reference sequence). The CDR3 sequence is 13 residues long. CDR3: CASGHRGNQPQHF. The CDR3 DNA follows: TGTGCCAGTGGCCACAGGGGGAATCAGCCCCAGCATTTT.

This chain links TRBV27 with TRBJ1-2, with D maybe TRBD1 (6 bases). Trimming removed 6 bases from V and 6 bases from J, with 20 bases in between. Germline CDR1 reads MNHEY; CDR2 reads SMNVEV (reference sequence). This CDR3 comprises 15 residues. Here the CDR3 reads CASSPRGGALDGYTF. The CDR3 DNA reads as TGTGCCAGCAGCCCCCGGGGGGGGGCGCTTGATGGCTACACCTTC.

The chain uses TRBV5-4 and TRBJ2-1; 8 bases are a match to TRBD2. The junction had 5 bases not matched to a gene; V was cut back by 4 bases and J by 2 bases. This CDR3 has 15 residues. Germline V lookup: CDR1 SGHNT, CDR2 YYREEE (reference sequence). CDR3 loop: CASSPSGSPYNEQFF. The CDR3 DNA reads TGTGCCAGCAGCCCCAGCGGGAGTCCCTACAATGAGCAGTTCTTC.

The chain uses TRBV27 and TRBJ2-7, with a weak D call TRBD1 (6 bases). The germline V and J ends were trimmed by 6 bases and 6 bases, with 12 bases remaining between them. Per the germline V gene, CDR1 is MNHEY and CDR2 is SMNVEV (reference sequence). The CDR3 runs to 12 residues. CDR3 in DNA: TGTGCCAGCAGCCAGGGGACCCGCGAGCAGTACTTC. This gives the protein CASSQGTREQYF.

This clone was seen only a few times. The V and J genes are TRBV4-2 and TRBJ1-2; no clear D gene. Germline V gene sequence: CDR1 LGHNA, CDR2 YNFKEQ. CDR3 length equals 13 residues. Trimming took off 3 bases at V and 3 bases at J, with 8 bases between the two ends. CDR3 coding DNA: TGTGCCAGCAGCCAGGCAAACGACTATGGCTACACCTTC. Translating it yields CASSQANDYGYTF.

The genes are TRBV5-5 and TRBJ1-2; the D gene is possibly TRBD1 (6 bases). In germline, CDR1 is SGHKS, CDR2 YYEKEE (reference sequence). Trimming removed 6 bases at V and 4 bases at J, with 19 bases between. The CDR3 loop spans 15 amino acids. CDR3 residues: CASTRRGAGPYGYTF. The CDR3 nucleotides read TGTGCCAGCACCCGGCGGGGGGCTGGACCCTATGGCTACACCTTC.

The V call is TRBV11-3, the J call TRBJ1-1, with TRBD1 identical over 7 bases. V shed 3 bases and J 9 bases; nucleotides not matched to a gene: 1. The germline gives CDR1 SGHNT, CDR2 YENEEA. This CDR3 has 11 residues. The CDR3 here is CASSLGQKAFF. In nucleotides, the CDR3 is TGTGCCAGCAGCTTGGGACAGAAAGCTTTCTTT.

This chain uses TRBV7-3 with TRBJ2-3; 7 bases are a match to TRBD1. This CDR3 contains 11 residues. CDR1 is SGHTA, CDR2 FQGTGA, per germline. Trimming at V came to 8 bases and at J to 6 bases, leaving 2 bases not matched to a gene. CDR3 in amino acids: CASGTADTQYF. The CDR3 DNA follows: TGTGCCAGCGGGACAGCCGATACGCAGTATTTT.

J is TRBJ2-6 and V is TRBV5-4, with a possible D match to TRBD1 (5 bases). Germline assignment: CDR1 SGHNT and CDR2 YYREEE (reference sequence). The CDR3 runs to 13 residues. V lost 5 bases, J lost 4 bases, and 7 bases lay in between. CDR3 protein: CASRGPGANVLTF. The CDR3 coding sequence is TGTGCCAGCAGGGGGCCAGGGGCCAACGTCCTGACTTTC. Filled out from reference TRBV5-4 and TRBJ2-6, the complete variable domain reads ETGVTQSPTHLIKTRGQQVTLRCSSQSGHNTVSWYQQALGQGPQFIFQYYREEENGRGNFPPRFSGLQFPNYSSELNVNALELDDSALYLCASRGPGANVLTFGAGSRLTVL.

This clone showed up just once. V gene TRBV9 combines with J gene TRBJ1-1, with D possibly TRBD1 on 6 matching bases. V was clipped by 4 bases and J by 5 bases, with 15 bases between them. The CDR3 has 14 residues. Germline loops: CDR1 SGDLS, CDR2 YYNGEE. The CDR3 DNA reads as TGTGCCAGCAGCCCCGGGGGGGGCCGAACTGAAGCTTTCTTT. Protein sequence: CASSPGGGRTEAFF. Variable domain in full (rest from reference TRBV9 and TRBJ1-1): DSGVTQTPKHLITATGQRVTLRCSPRSGDLSVYWYQQSLDQGLQFLIQYYNGEERAKGNILERFSAQQFPDLHSELNLSSLELGDSALYFCASSPGGGRTEAFFGQGTRLTVV.

The chain combines TRBV7-9 with TRBJ2-7; D might be TRBD1 (5 bases). Trimming cost V 8 bases and J 6 bases, with 8 bases left between them. The CDR3 extends over 10 amino acids. CDR1 and CDR2 (germline): SEHNR, FQNEAQ (reference sequence). DNA of the CDR3: TGTGCCAGCGCCCAGGGCGAGCAGTACTTC. It specifies CASAQGEQYF.

This chain connects TRBV7-6 to TRBJ2-1, with D maybe TRBD1 (7 bases). Per germline, CDR1 SGHVS and CDR2 FNYEAQ. V was trimmed by 9 bases and J by 7 bases, leaving 19 bases between them. CDR3 size: 14 residues. CDR3 nucleotides: TGTGCCAGTGCCCGATACCAGGGGGGTAATGAGCAGTTCTTC. Translated, it gives CASARYQGGNEQFF.

The rearrangement uses TRBV9 and TRBJ2-1, with TRBD2 identical over 13 bases. Germline CDR1 and CDR2: SGDLS and YYNGEE. J was trimmed by 10 bases and V by 4 bases; bases with no gene match: 14. CDR3 size: 17 residues. The CDR3, as DNA: TGTGCCAGCAGCCCTCGACAGGGACTAGCGGGATCTCGGGAGCAGTTCTTC. Translation gives CASSPRQGLAGSREQFF.

Note on this clone: The junction departs from germline at one end; a sequencing error may be responsible. The rearrangement uses TRBV7-9 and TRBJ2-2, with 8 nucleotides matching TRBD1. The germline CDR1 and CDR2 sequences are SEHNR and FQNEAQ (reference sequence). The CDR3 sequence is 16 residues long. CDR3: CASSLLGTGRTGELFF. CDR3 DNA sequence: TGTGCCAGCAGCCTGCTAGGGACAGGCCGAACCGGGGAGTTGTTTTTT.

The chain couples TRBV6-2 or TRBV6-3 to TRBJ2-1, with 12 nucleotides matching TRBD2. The CDR3 runs to 15 residues. The germline V gene has CDR1 MNHEY and CDR2 SVGEGT. V was clipped by 3 bases and J by 6 bases; unmatched bases: 3. In DNA, the CDR3 is TGTGCCAGCAGTTATTGGGGACTAGCGGGCAATGAGCAGTTCTTC. This sequence encodes CASSYWGLAGNEQFF.

The rearrangement links TRBV6-5 to TRBJ1-2; unclear D gene. V was shortened by 0 bases and J by 8 bases, with 13 bases between the two germline ends. Germline-derived CDR1 and CDR2 are MNHEY and SVGAGI. The CDR3 totals 14 residues. The CDR3 DNA reads as TGTGCCAGCAGTTACTCCCCGGGGTTGTACGGCTACACCTTC. Its translation: CASSYSPGLYGYTF.

The chain has TRBV27 and TRBJ1-4; D call uncertain. The CDR3 loop spans 13 amino acids. The V end lost 10 bases, the J end lost 0 bases, and 9 bases lay between the germline ends. Germline V gene data show CDR1 as MNHEY and CDR2 as SMNVEV (reference sequence). The CDR3 sequence: CATCGSTNEKLFF. CDR3 DNA sequence: TGTGCCACCTGCGGGTCAACTAATGAAAAACTGTTTTTT. Full variable domain (outside the CDR3, taken from reference TRBV27 and TRBJ1-4): EAQVTQNPRYLITVTGKKLTVTCSQNMNHEYMSWYRQDPGLGLRQIYYSMNVEVTDKGDVPEGYKVSRKEKRNFPLILESPSPNQTSLYFCATCGSTNEKLFFGSGTQLSVL.

The chain couples TRBV9 to TRBJ2-3, with 8 bases lining up with TRBD2. This CDR3 has 15 amino acids. The V gene's germline CDR1 is SGDLS and CDR2 YYNGEE. J lost 3 bases, V lost 3 bases, and 6 bases had no gene match. The CDR3 here is CASSEGTRTTDTQYF. The CDR3 region has the DNA TGTGCCAGCAGCGAGGGGACTAGAACAACAGATACGCAGTATTTT.

This clone came up once. The chain joins TRBV6-5 to TRBJ2-3; D is ambiguous. The V end lost 2 bases, the J end lost 3 bases, and 9 bases lay between the germline ends. The CDR3 runs to 14 residues. Germline CDR1 is MNHEY and CDR2 is SVGAGI. The CDR3 sequence: CASSYNPGTDTQYF. The DNA for the CDR3 is TGTGCCAGCAGTTACAACCCCGGGACAGATACGCAGTATTTT.

This chain links TRBV7-8 with TRBJ1-1; perhaps TRBD1 as D (5 bases). CDR3 size: 15 residues. Germline-derived CDR1 and CDR2 are SGHVS and FQNEAQ. Trimming left V 2 bases short and J 5 bases short, with 15 bases between. CDR3 amino acids: CASSLFSGGLTEAFF. The CDR3 DNA reads as TGTGCCAGCAGCTTATTTTCGGGGGGTTTAACTGAAGCTTTCTTT.

The rearrangement links TRBV7-9 to TRBJ2-7; 7 bases map to TRBD1. Trimming took 5 bases from V and 2 from J; bases not matched to a gene: 9. Germline CDR1 reads SEHNR; CDR2 reads FQNEAQ (reference sequence). The CDR3 runs to 15 residues. As DNA, the CDR3 is TGTGCCAGCAGCCCCGCCGGGACAGCCCCCTACGAGCAGTACTTC. It codes for CASSPAGTAPYEQYF.

This clone was found a few times. V is TRBV5-4 and J is TRBJ2-7, with D perhaps TRBD2 (6 bases). This CDR3 is built from 14 residues. Per germline, CDR1 SGHNT and CDR2 YYREEE (reference sequence). With 2 bases removed from V and 0 bases from J, the gap between germline ends came to 9 bases. CDR3 DNA sequence: TGTGCCAGCAGCTTCCCGGGGGACTCCTACGAGCAGTACTTC. Translating it yields CASSFPGDSYEQYF.

The chain links TRBV5-6 to TRBJ2-7; a possible D gene is TRBD1 (6 bases). Germline CDR1 and CDR2: SGHDT and YYEEEE. The CDR3 is 13 residues long. Between the trimmed V and J ends, which lost 2 bases and 4 bases, there was a span of 10 bases. CDR3 sequence: CASSLGGQYEQYV. DNA of the CDR3: TGTGCCAGCAGCTTAGGGGGTCAATACGAGCAGTACGTC.

The chain combines TRBV18 with TRBJ2-7; perhaps TRBD2 as D (6 bases). The V gene's germline CDR1 is KGHSH and CDR2 LQKENI. V gave up 1 base and J gave up 6 bases, with 19 bases separating them. The CDR3 is 16 amino acids. CDR3 DNA sequence: TGTGCCAGCTCACCACTACTGTCCGGAGGGAGCGGCGAGCAGTACTTC. Translated, it gives CASSPLLSGGSGEQYF.

The chain links TRBV7-9 to TRBJ2-7, with 7 bases aligning to TRBD1. Germline CDR1 SEHNR, CDR2 FQNEAQ (reference sequence). The J segment lost 2 bases and the V segment lost 5 bases, leaving 6 bases of the junction unmatched. The CDR3 sequence is 14 residues long. Written as DNA, the CDR3 is TGTGCCAGCAGCGCAAACAGGGGACCCTACGAGCAGTACTTC. Protein: CASSANRGPYEQYF.

The V and J genes are TRBV13 and TRBJ1-1, with D unclear. The length of the CDR3 is 11 residues. Germline V gene lookup returns CDR1 PRHDT and CDR2 FYEKMQ (reference sequence). V was clipped by 5 bases and J by 4 bases, with 5 bases between them. This CDR3 is CASSPLTEAFF. Written as DNA, the CDR3 is TGTGCCAGCAGCCCCCTCACTGAAGCTTTCTTT.

Only one count was recorded for this clone. The chain uses TRBV10-3 and TRBJ1-2; D may be TRBD1 (5 bases). The V gene's germline CDR1 is ENHRY and CDR2 SYGVKD. The V end was cut by 10 bases, the J end by 7 bases, with 13 bases between. The CDR3 runs to 11 residues. The DNA for the CDR3 is TGTGCCACCGGGGGGGTGGGTGGCTACACCTTC. The encoded protein is CATGGVGGYTF.

The chain employs TRBV11-2 and TRBJ1-2; tentatively, D is TRBD1 (5 bases). Looked up from germline, CDR1 is SGHAT and CDR2 is FQNNGV. Trimming removed 0 bases at V and 4 bases at J, with 12 bases between. The CDR3 runs to 15 residues. The CDR3 coding sequence is TGTGCCAGCAGCTTAGATCAGGTGACAGCCTATGGCTACACCTTC. Translated, it gives CASSLDQVTAYGYTF.